The 25 T cell receptor beta chains below come from one sample, sequenced in a study of CD8 T cells in Susac syndrome. Reverse transcription of roughly 0.45 to 1 ug RNA used random hexamers. TCRdb recomputed calls from the immunoSEQ multiplex PCR reads with MiXCR, one row per CDR3 protein. The sample lists 100,000 or so distinct CDR3 sequences, about 93% seen once, with about 0.29% in the top ten. The sequenced sample consisted of CD4+ T cells from PBMCs. Receptors were obtained from a human donor with Susac syndrome.

A word on this clonotype: Mismatch with germline at one junction end may stem from a read error. The chain recombines TRBV20-1 with TRBJ2-1; 7 nucleotides line up with TRBD1. This CDR3 has 16 residues. Germline assignment: CDR1 DFQATT and CDR2 SNEGSKA (reference sequence). As DNA, the CDR3 is TGCAGTGCTAGTGGAACCGGGACAGCCTCCTTCAATGAGCAGTTCTTC. Its translation is CSASGTGTASFNEQFF.

The genes are TRBV29-1 and TRBJ2-3, with 7 bases matching TRBD2. This CDR3 is 14 amino acids long. Germline V gives CDR1 SQVTM, CDR2 ANQGSEA. Losses at the gene ends were 6 bases for V and 2 bases for J; bases not matched to a gene: 8. CDR3 sequence reads: CSVFSGDPTDTQYF. CDR3 bases: TGCAGCGTGTTCAGCGGGGATCCCACAGATACGCAGTATTTT.

For the CDR3, the DNA is TGTGCCAGCACCCCGGGGGCAGGGGCGACCGGGGAGCTGTTTTTT. Residues: CASTPGAGATGELFF. This chain connects TRBV12-3 or TRBV12-4 to TRBJ2-2; D is tentatively TRBD1 or TRBD2 (6 bases each). CDR3 length equals 15 residues. The V gene lost 7 bases and the J gene lost 5 bases, with 17 bases spanning the gap.

This clonotype was counted a single time. The rearrangement uses TRBV18 and TRBJ1-1; D unresolved. Trimming pared 6 bases from V and 11 bases from J, leaving 13 bases between. The CDR3 runs to 11 residues. Germline assignment: CDR1 KGHSH and CDR2 LQKENI. CDR3 nucleotide sequence: TGTGCCAGCTCCCTCAAGGAGCGTGCTTTCTTT. Translated, it gives CASSLKERAFF. Together with reference TRBV18 and TRBJ1-1, the CDR3 gives the full variable domain: NAGVMQNPRHLVRRRGQEARLRCSPMKGHSHVYWYRQLPEEGLKFMVYLQKENIIDESGMPKERFSAEFPKEGPSILRIQQVVRGDSAAYFCASSLKERAFFGQGTRLTVV.

V is TRBV20-1 and J is TRBJ1-6; no clear D. There are 13 residues in the CDR3. The ends were cut back, 5 bases at V and 8 bases at J, with 13 bases in the middle. Germline V CDR1 and CDR2: DFQATT, SNEGSKA (reference sequence). The CDR3 nucleotides are TGCAGTGCTTCCGACGCGTTATATTCACCCCTCCACTTT. Its translation: CSASDALYSPLHF.

J is TRBJ2-7 and V is TRBV9; either TRBD1 or TRBD2 may supply D (6 bases each). Germline loops: CDR1 SGDLS, CDR2 YYNGEE. The CDR3 spans 14 residues. V was pared by 4 bases and J by 6 bases, with 17 bases between. CDR3 sequence reads: CASSRDPGGPEQYF. The CDR3 coding sequence is TGTGCCAGCAGCCGCGACCCCGGGGGCCCCGAGCAGTACTTC.

The V and J genes are TRBV15 and TRBJ2-7, with D perhaps matching TRBD2 (6 bases). The CDR3 loop spans 13 amino acids. Germline CDR1 and CDR2: LNHNV and YYDKDF (reference sequence). V gave up 9 bases and J gave up 1 base, with 13 bases separating them. CDR3 coding DNA: TGTGCCACAGGCTGGGACTTTTCCTACGAGCAGTACTTC. Its protein is CATGWDFSYEQYF. The full variable domain, its missing parts supplied by reference TRBV15 and TRBJ2-7, is DAMVIQNPRYQVTQFGKPVTLSCSQTLNHNVMYWYQQKSSQAPKLLFHYYDKDFNNEADTPDNFQSRRPNTSFCFLDIRSPGLGDTAMYLCATGWDFSYEQYFGPGTRLTVT.

The chain joins TRBV19 to TRBJ2-3, with D unclear. Trimming removed 6 bases at V and 5 bases at J, with 9 bases between. The CDR3 runs to 12 residues. CDR1 and CDR2 (germline): LNHDA, SQIVND (reference sequence). CDR3 DNA sequence: TGTGCCAGTAGACAATCGGGAGATACGCAGTATTTT. Translating gives CASRQSGDTQYF.

The chain joins TRBV25-1 to TRBJ2-2; maybe TRBD2 (6 bases). Germline CDR1 MGHDK, CDR2 SYGVNS. V was shortened by 2 bases and J by 3 bases, with 10 bases between the two germline ends. The CDR3 has 15 amino acids. CDR3 coding DNA: TGTGCCAGCAGTGAAGCGGGGTGGGACACCGGGGAGCTGTTTTTT. It specifies CASSEAGWDTGELFF.

J is TRBJ2-2 and V is TRBV27; D gene ambiguous. The CDR3 has 11 amino acids. V lost 7 bases and J lost 6, with 6 bases in between. Germline assignment: CDR1 MNHEY and CDR2 SMNVEV (reference sequence). CDR3 nucleotides: TGTGCCAGCACCCACTCCGGGGAGCTGTTTTTT. Translating it yields CASTHSGELFF.

The chain employs TRBV24-1 and TRBJ2-3, with D perhaps TRBD2 (6 bases). The CDR3 runs 17 residues. V was pared by 0 bases and J by 0 bases, with 12 bases between. Germline V lookup: CDR1 KGHDR, CDR2 SFDVKD. The CDR3 DNA reads as TGTGCCACCAGTGATTTGCATGCCGGGACTAGCACAGATACGCAGTATTTT. Translating gives CATSDLHAGTSTDTQYF.

J is TRBJ2-1 and V is TRBV7-8; weak D call: TRBD2 (6 bases). The length of the CDR3 is 15 residues. Trimming left V 5 bases short and J 5 bases short, with 16 bases between. Germline-derived CDR1 and CDR2 are SGHVS and FQNEAQ. This CDR3 is CASSRDSGNHNEQFF. CDR3 in DNA: TGTGCCAGCAGCCGAGATAGCGGAAATCACAATGAGCAGTTCTTC.

V and J are TRBV20-1 and TRBJ2-3, with D uncertain. Germline CDR1 is DFQATT and CDR2 is SNEGSKA (reference sequence). CDR3 size: 15 residues. The V end lost 5 bases, the J end lost 1 base, and 16 bases lay between the germline ends. The CDR3 nucleotides read TGCAGTGCTCACGGGCCTCCACTGGGCACAGATACGCAGTATTTT. This translates into CSAHGPPLGTDTQYF.

V is TRBV30 and J is TRBJ2-2; perhaps TRBD2 as D (5 bases). CDR1 and CDR2 from the germline V gene are GTSNPN and SVGIG (reference sequence). V dropped 2 bases and J dropped 7 bases, with 17 bases sitting between them. This CDR3 is built from 15 residues. As DNA, the CDR3 is TGTGCCTGGAGTCCCTCGGGGAATTACCGCGGGGAGCTGTTTTTT. Translation gives CAWSPSGNYRGELFF.

CDR3 sequence: CASRSTGNSGANVLTF. CDR3 nucleotides: TGTGCCAGCAGGTCTACAGGGAACTCTGGGGCCAACGTCCTGACTTTC. The V and J genes are TRBV28 and TRBJ2-6, with D maybe TRBD1 (6 bases). Germline assignment: CDR1 MDHEN and CDR2 SYDVKM. Trimming shortened V by 6 bases and J by 0 bases, and 12 bases separated the two germline ends. The CDR3 loop spans 16 amino acids.

This rearrangement joins TRBV4-3 to TRBJ2-3; TRBD2 matches 8 bases. CDR1 is LGHNA and CDR2 is YSLEER in the germline V gene. V trimming: 5 bases; J trimming: 7 bases; junction bases outside the gene matches: 17. CDR3 length: 17 residues. The CDR3 here is CASSSDSGGTRPNTQYF. The CDR3 bases are TGCGCCAGCAGCTCAGATTCGGGAGGGACTAGACCTAATACGCAGTATTTT.

The chain combines TRBV28 with TRBJ1-1, with a possible D match to TRBD1 (6 bases). Trimming removed 5 bases from V and 0 bases from J, with 16 bases in between. Germline loops: CDR1 MDHEN, CDR2 SYDVKM. CDR3 size: 16 residues. The CDR3 DNA reads TGTGCCAGCAGTGAGAAGGGGGTCCTGTTGAACACTGAAGCTTTCTTT. This translates into CASSEKGVLLNTEAFF.

J is TRBJ1-1 and V is TRBV25-1; D is possibly TRBD1 (6 bases). Germline V gene lookup returns CDR1 MGHDK and CDR2 SYGVNS. The V gene lost 3 bases and the J gene lost 1 base, with 12 bases spanning the gap. The CDR3 loop spans 15 amino acids. CDR3 residues: CASSDHGQSNTEAFF. CDR3 DNA sequence: TGTGCCAGCAGTGACCACGGACAGTCGAACACTGAAGCTTTCTTT.

This chain uses TRBV30 with TRBJ2-3; 10 bases map to TRBD2. This CDR3 comprises 13 residues. V was clipped by 6 bases and J by 8 bases; unmatched bases: 8. Germline CDR1 GTSNPN, CDR2 SVGIG (reference sequence). Here the CDR3 DNA reads TGTGCCTGTGAGCGGGGGGGCCGTGGTACGCAGTATTTT. Protein: CACERGGRGTQYF. The full variable domain, completed using reference TRBV30 and TRBJ2-3, is SQTIHQWPATLVQPVGSPLSLECTVEGTSNPNLYWYRQAAGRGLQLLFYSVGIGQISSEVPQNLSASRPQDRQFILSSKKLLLSDSGFYLCACERGGRGTQYFGPGTRLTVL.

The count of this clonotype is one. The chain is built from TRBV30 and TRBJ2-4, with no clear D. V was pared by 0 bases and J by 8 bases, with 11 bases between. Germline V lookup: CDR1 GTSNPN, CDR2 SVGIG (reference sequence). This CDR3 contains 13 residues. CDR3 amino acids: CAWSVEQPHIQYF. The DNA for the CDR3 is TGTGCCTGGAGTGTAGAGCAGCCCCACATTCAGTACTTC.

J is TRBJ1-5 and V is TRBV30, with a tentative D call TRBD1 (5 bases). Deletions cut 2 bases from V and 7 bases from J, with 9 bases between. This CDR3 spans 12 amino acids. CDR1 and CDR2 from the germline V gene are GTSNPN and SVGIG (reference sequence). In DNA form, the CDR3 reads TGTGCCTGGAGTCAGGGAGACCAGCCCCAGCATTTT. It yields the protein CAWSQGDQPQHF.

The chain recombines TRBV2 with TRBJ2-1; 7 nucleotides align to TRBD2. Germline V gene data show CDR1 as SNHLY and CDR2 as FYNNEI. The ends lost 8 bases at V and 8 bases at J; junction bases unmatched: 6. The CDR3 contains 12 residues. The CDR3 loop is CASGEGFDEQFF. CDR3 in DNA: TGTGCCAGCGGGGAGGGATTCGATGAGCAGTTCTTC. Together with reference TRBV2 and TRBJ2-1, the CDR3 gives the full variable domain: EPEVTQTPSHQVTQMGQEVILRCVPISNHLYFYWYRQILGQKVEFLVSFYNNEISEKSEIFDDQFSVERPDGSNFTLKIRSTKLEDSAMYFCASGEGFDEQFFGPGTRLTVL.

This chain connects TRBV3-1 to TRBJ1-2; TRBD1 might be the D (5 bases). Trimming left V 6 bases short and J 7 bases short, with 18 bases between. The CDR3 consists of 14 residues. The V gene's germline CDR1 is LGHDT and CDR2 YNNKEL (reference sequence). In DNA form, the CDR3 reads TGTGCCAGCAGTCCCGGGCAGGGAGATACTGGCTACACCTTC. Translation gives CASSPGQGDTGYTF.

The CDR3 spells CASRGGVGTEAFF. The CDR3 coding sequence is TGTGCCAGCAGGGGGGGCGTGGGCACTGAAGCTTTCTTT. The gene calls are TRBV9 and TRBJ1-1; a possible D gene is TRBD1 (6 bases). Trimming removed 5 bases from V and 4 bases from J, with 12 bases in between. Germline-derived CDR1 and CDR2 are SGDLS and YYNGEE. The CDR3 runs to 13 residues. Complete variable domain (other parts from reference TRBV9 and TRBJ1-1): DSGVTQTPKHLITATGQRVTLRCSPRSGDLSVYWYQQSLDQGLQFLIQYYNGEERAKGNILERFSAQQFPDLHSELNLSSLELGDSALYFCASRGGVGTEAFFGQGTRLTVV.

The chain joins TRBV20-1 to TRBJ2-1; no clear D gene. Trimming pared 1 base from V and 5 bases from J, leaving 15 bases between. In germline, CDR1 is DFQATT, CDR2 SNEGSKA (reference sequence). The CDR3 consists of 15 residues. Here the CDR3 reads CSARAPLTPHNEQFF. In DNA, the CDR3 is TGCAGTGCTAGAGCCCCTCTTACGCCCCACAATGAGCAGTTCTTC.